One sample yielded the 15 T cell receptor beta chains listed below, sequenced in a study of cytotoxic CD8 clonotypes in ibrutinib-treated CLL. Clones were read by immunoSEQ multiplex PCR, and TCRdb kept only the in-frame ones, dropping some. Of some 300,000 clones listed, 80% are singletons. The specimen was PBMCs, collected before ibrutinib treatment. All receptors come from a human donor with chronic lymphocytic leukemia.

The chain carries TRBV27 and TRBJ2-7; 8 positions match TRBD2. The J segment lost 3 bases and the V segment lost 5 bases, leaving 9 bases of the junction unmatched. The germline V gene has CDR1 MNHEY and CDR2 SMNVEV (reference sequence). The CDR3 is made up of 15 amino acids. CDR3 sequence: CASSLTGTRIYEQYF. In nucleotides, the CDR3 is TGTGCCAGCAGTCTAACCGGGACTAGGATCTACGAGCAGTACTTC.

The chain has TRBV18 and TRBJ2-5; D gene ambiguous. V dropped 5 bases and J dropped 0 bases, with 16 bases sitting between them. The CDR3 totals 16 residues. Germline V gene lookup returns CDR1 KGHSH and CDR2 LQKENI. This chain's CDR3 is CASSTYSRTDQETQYF. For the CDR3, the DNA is TGTGCCAGCTCAACGTATTCCCGGACGGACCAAGAGACCCAGTACTTC.

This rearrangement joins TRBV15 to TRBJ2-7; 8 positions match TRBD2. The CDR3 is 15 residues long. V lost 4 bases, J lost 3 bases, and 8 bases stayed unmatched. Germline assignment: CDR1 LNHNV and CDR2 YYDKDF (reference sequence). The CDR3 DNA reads TGTGCCACCAGCAAGATGGCCGGGACTAGCTACGAGCAGTACTTC. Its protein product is CATSKMAGTSYEQYF.

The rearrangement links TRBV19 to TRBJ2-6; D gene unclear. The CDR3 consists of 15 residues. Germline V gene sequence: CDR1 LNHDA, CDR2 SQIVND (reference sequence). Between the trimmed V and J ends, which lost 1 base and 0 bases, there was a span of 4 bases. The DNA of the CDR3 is TGTGCCAGTAGTATAGCGACCTCTGGGGCCAACGTCCTGACTTTC. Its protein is CASSIATSGANVLTF.

As DNA, the CDR3 is TGTGCCAGCAGCTTATCGTTAGGTGCTGGAAACACCATATATTTT. Amino acid sequence: CASSLSLGAGNTIYF. This sequence joins TRBV7-8 and TRBJ1-3; D gene unclear. Per germline, CDR1 SGHVS and CDR2 FQNEAQ. This CDR3 is built from 15 residues. The V end was cut by 2 bases, the J end by 2 bases, with 10 bases between.

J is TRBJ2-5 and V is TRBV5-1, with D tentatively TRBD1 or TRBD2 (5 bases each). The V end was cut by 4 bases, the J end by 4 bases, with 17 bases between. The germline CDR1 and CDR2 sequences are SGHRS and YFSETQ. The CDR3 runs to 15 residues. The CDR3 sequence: CASSPQAVRGETQYF. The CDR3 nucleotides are TGCGCCAGCAGCCCGCAAGCGGTGAGGGGAGAGACCCAGTACTTC. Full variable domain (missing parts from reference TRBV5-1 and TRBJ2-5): KAGVTQTPRYLIKTRGQQVTLSCSPISGHRSVSWYQQTPGQGLQFLFEYFSETQRNKGNFPGRFSGRQFSNSRSEMNVSTLELGDSALYLCASSPQAVRGETQYFGPGTRLLVL.

The CDR3 region has the DNA TGTGCCAGCACGGAGGGAAATCAGCCCCAGCATTTT. Translated, it gives CASTEGNQPQHF. The V call is TRBV6-1, the J call TRBJ1-5; D uncertain. Trimming removed 7 bases at V and 4 bases at J, with 8 bases between. The CDR3 runs 12 residues. The germline CDR1 and CDR2 sequences are MNHNS and SASEGT.

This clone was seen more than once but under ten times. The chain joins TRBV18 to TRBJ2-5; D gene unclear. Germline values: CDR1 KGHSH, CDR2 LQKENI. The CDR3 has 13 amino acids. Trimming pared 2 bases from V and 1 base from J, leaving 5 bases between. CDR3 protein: CASSPVLQETQYF. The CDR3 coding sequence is TGTGCCAGCTCACCAGTACTCCAAGAGACCCAGTACTTC. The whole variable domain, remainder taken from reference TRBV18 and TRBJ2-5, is NAGVMQNPRHLVRRRGQEARLRCSPMKGHSHVYWYRQLPEEGLKFMVYLQKENIIDESGMPKERFSAEFPKEGPSILRIQQVVRGDSAAYFCASSPVLQETQYFGPGTRLLVL.

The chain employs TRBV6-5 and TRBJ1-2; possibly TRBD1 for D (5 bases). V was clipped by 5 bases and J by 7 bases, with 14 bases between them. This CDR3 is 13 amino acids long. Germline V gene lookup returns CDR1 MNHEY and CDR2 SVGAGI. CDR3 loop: CASSSSGTGGYTF. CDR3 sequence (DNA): TGTGCCAGCAGTAGTTCCGGGACTGGTGGCTACACCTTC.

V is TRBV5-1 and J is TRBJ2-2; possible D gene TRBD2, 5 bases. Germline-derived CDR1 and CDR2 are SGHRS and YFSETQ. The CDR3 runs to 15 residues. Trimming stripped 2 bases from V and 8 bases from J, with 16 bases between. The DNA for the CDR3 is TGCGCCAGCAGCTTTTTATCGGGGAAACCGGGGGAGCTGTTTTTT. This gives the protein CASSFLSGKPGELFF. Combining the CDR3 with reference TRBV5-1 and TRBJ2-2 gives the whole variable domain KAGVTQTPRYLIKTRGQQVTLSCSPISGHRSVSWYQQTPGQGLQFLFEYFSETQRNKGNFPGRFSGRQFSNSRSEMNVSTLELGDSALYLCASSFLSGKPGELFFGEGSRLTVL.

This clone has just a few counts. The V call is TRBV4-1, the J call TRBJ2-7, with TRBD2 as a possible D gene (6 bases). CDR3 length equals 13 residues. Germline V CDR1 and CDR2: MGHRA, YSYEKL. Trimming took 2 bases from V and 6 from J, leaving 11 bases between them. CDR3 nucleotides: TGCGCCAGCAGCCAAAGGCGGGACGGCGAGCAGTACTTC. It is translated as CASSQRRDGEQYF.

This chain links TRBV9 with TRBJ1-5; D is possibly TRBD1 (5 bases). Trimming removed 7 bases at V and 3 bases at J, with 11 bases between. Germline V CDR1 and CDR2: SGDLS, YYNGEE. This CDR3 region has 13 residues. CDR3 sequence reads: CASALGPNQPQHF. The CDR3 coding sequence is TGTGCCAGCGCTTTGGGGCCCAATCAGCCCCAGCATTTT.

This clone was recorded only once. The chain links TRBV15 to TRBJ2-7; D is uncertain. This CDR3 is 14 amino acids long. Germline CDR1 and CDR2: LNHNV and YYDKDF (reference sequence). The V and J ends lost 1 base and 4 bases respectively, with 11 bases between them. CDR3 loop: CATSRGSERYEQYF. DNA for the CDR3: TGTGCCACCAGCAGAGGATCTGAACGATACGAGCAGTACTTC.

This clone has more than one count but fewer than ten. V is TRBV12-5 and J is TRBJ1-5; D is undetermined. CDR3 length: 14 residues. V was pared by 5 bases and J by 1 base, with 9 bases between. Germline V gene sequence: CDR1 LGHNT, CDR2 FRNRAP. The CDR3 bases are TGTGCTAGTGGTCCCCCGCTCAGCAATCAGCCCCAGCATTTT. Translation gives CASGPPLSNQPQHF.

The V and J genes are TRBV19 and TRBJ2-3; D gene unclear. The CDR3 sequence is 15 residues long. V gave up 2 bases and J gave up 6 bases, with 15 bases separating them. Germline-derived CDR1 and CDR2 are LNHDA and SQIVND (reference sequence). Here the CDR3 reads CASSIRVDSGDTQYF. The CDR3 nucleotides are TGTGCCAGTAGTATAAGGGTCGATTCGGGTGATACGCAGTATTTT.